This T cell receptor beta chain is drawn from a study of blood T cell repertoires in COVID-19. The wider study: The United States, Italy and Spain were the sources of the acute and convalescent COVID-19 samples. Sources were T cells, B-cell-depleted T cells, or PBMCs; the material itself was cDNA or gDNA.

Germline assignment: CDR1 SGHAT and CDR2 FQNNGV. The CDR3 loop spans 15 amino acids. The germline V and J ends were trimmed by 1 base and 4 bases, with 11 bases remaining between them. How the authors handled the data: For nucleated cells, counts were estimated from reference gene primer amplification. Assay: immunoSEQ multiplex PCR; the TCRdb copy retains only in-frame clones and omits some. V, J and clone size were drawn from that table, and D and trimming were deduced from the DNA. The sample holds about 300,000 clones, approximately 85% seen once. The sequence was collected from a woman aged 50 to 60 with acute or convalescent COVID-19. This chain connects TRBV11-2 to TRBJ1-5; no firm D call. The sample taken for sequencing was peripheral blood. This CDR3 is CASSLVSGTNQPQHF. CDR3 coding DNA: TGTGCCAGCAGCTTAGTGTCTGGCACGAATCAGCCCCAGCATTTT.